Shown below are 13 T cell receptor beta chains from a single sample sequenced in a study of cytomegalovirus exposure and HLA in healthy donors. Both 60 Vbeta primers and 13 Jbeta primers went into the PCR. Using immunoSEQ multiplex PCR, the repertoire was profiled, and TCRdb retains in-frame clones only, with some absent. The data hold approximately 140,000 clones, with roughly four fifths observed a single time. The sample was PBMCs. Receptors were obtained from an older woman in good health and CMV-seronegative.

V and J are TRBV29-1 and TRBJ1-5; no clear D. CDR1 and CDR2 from the germline V gene are SQVTM and ANQGSEA. The CDR3 sequence is 13 residues long. V gave up 2 bases and J gave up 7 bases, with 12 bases separating them. Written as DNA, the CDR3 is TGCAGCGTTGAACTCCCAGGTCAGCAGCCCCAGCATTTT. It translates to CSVELPGQQPQHF.

V usage is TRBV6-5 and J usage is TRBJ2-4; D is unresolved. The V gene lost 5 bases and the J gene lost 0 bases, with 11 bases spanning the gap. The CDR3 consists of 15 residues. Germline CDR1 is MNHEY and CDR2 is SVGAGI. The DNA of the CDR3 is TGTGCCAGCAGTGGGCAGGAACTAGCCAAAAACATTCAGTACTTC. Its translation is CASSGQELAKNIQYF.

The CDR3, as DNA: TGCGCCAGCAGCCAGCGGACGGGGGACCGGAGCATTCAGTACTTC. The encoded protein is CASSQRTGDRSIQYF. The chain has TRBV5-1 and TRBJ2-4; D is possibly TRBD2 (6 bases). The V end lost 4 bases, the J end lost 9 bases, and 20 bases lay between the germline ends. CDR3 length: 15 amino acids. CDR1 and CDR2 (germline): SGHRS, YFSETQ. Combining the CDR3 with reference TRBV5-1 and TRBJ2-4 gives the whole variable domain KAGVTQTPRYLIKTRGQQVTLSCSPISGHRSVSWYQQTPGQGLQFLFEYFSETQRNKGNFPGRFSGRQFSNSRSEMNVSTLELGDSALYLCASSQRTGDRSIQYFGAGTRLSVL.

The chain carries TRBV15 and TRBJ2-1, with 8 nucleotides matching TRBD2. J was trimmed by 0 bases and V by 1 base; bases with no gene match: 14. The V gene's germline CDR1 is LNHNV and CDR2 YYDKDF (reference sequence). CDR3 size: 20 residues. The CDR3 region is CATSRGLSGLAPNSYNEQFF. CDR3 bases: TGTGCCACCAGCAGAGGGTTGAGCGGACTAGCCCCCAACTCCTACAATGAGCAGTTCTTC.

The rearrangement links TRBV11-2 to TRBJ2-2; 8 nucleotides match TRBD1. V lost 5 bases to trimming and J lost 2 bases; unmatched junction nucleotides: 4. The CDR3 spans 15 residues. Looked up from germline, CDR1 is SGHAT and CDR2 is FQNNGV. The chain's CDR3 is CASSPDRVNTGELFF. For the CDR3, the DNA is TGTGCCAGCAGCCCGGACAGGGTTAACACCGGGGAGCTGTTTTTT. Together with reference TRBV11-2 and TRBJ2-2, the CDR3 gives the full variable domain: EAGVAQSPRYKIIEKRQSVAFWCNPISGHATLYWYQQILGQGPKLLIQFQNNGVVDDSQLPKDRFSAERLKGVDSTLKIQPAKLEDSAVYLCASSPDRVNTGELFFGEGSRLTVL.

This clone has only a few counts. The CDR3 coding sequence is TGTGCCAGCAGCTTTCCGGGGGTTGTCTTGGTAAATGAGCAGTTCTTC. Protein: CASSFPGVVLVNEQFF. This rearrangement joins TRBV7-2 to TRBJ2-1; the D gene is possibly TRBD2 (6 bases). This CDR3 comprises 16 residues. The V and J ends lost 3 bases and 7 bases respectively, with 19 bases between them. The germline CDR1 and CDR2 sequences are SGHTA and FQGNSA.

The chain uses TRBV7-3 and TRBJ2-2, with 9 nucleotides matching TRBD1. Germline CDR1 is SGHTA and CDR2 is FQGTGA. With 3 bases clipped from V and 3 bases from J, the junction kept 2 bases outside the gene matches. The CDR3 runs to 15 residues. In DNA, the CDR3 is TGTGCCAGCAGCTTGGACAGGGGCTACACCGGGGAGCTGTTTTTT. Residues: CASSLDRGYTGELFF.

This clone occurred a few times. V is TRBV6-4 and J is TRBJ2-2, with 8 bases matching TRBD1. The trim removed 4 bases at V and 3 bases at J, leaving 4 bases unmatched. The CDR3 has 15 amino acids. CDR1 and CDR2 from the germline V gene are MRHNA and SNTAGT. The CDR3: CASSAGGADTGELFF. The DNA for the CDR3 is TGTGCCAGCAGTGCAGGGGGCGCCGACACCGGGGAGCTGTTTTTT.

The J gene is TRBJ2-7, the V gene TRBV7-3; 10 nucleotides agree with TRBD2. The CDR3 runs 15 residues. Germline CDR1 reads SGHTA; CDR2 reads FQGTGA. Losses at the gene ends were 1 base for V and 6 bases for J; bases not matched to a gene: 6. CDR3 in DNA: TGTGCCAGCAGCTTAAACAGCGGGGGGGCCTCCGAGCAGTACTTC. This encodes CASSLNSGGASEQYF.

In its sample, this clone was seen a few times. This chain joins TRBV5-1 and TRBJ1-6; maybe TRBD1 (5 bases). Germline CDR1 and CDR2: SGHRS and YFSETQ. The CDR3 loop spans 16 amino acids. Trimming stripped 4 bases from V and 6 bases from J, with 17 bases between. CDR3 sequence reads: CASSHGNRMFNSPLHF. The CDR3 DNA sequence: TGCGCCAGCAGCCACGGCAACAGGATGTTTAATTCACCCCTCCACTTT.

With respect to this clone: Within the sample, other DNA sequences also encode this same CDR3. The chain joins TRBV2 to TRBJ2-1; 14 bases map to TRBD2. The CDR3 contains 14 residues. Germline loops: CDR1 SNHLY, CDR2 FYNNEI. The V segment lost 7 bases and the J segment 7 bases; nucleotides outside the gene matches: 3. The CDR3 here is CASKTSGGANEQFF. The CDR3 region has the DNA TGTGCCAGCAAGACTAGCGGGGGGGCAAATGAGCAGTTCTTC.

The V gene is TRBV28, the J gene TRBJ2-3; 7 bases line up with TRBD1. Trimming removed 2 bases from V and 0 bases from J; junction bases left unmatched: 8. Germline-derived CDR1 and CDR2 are MDHEN and SYDVKM. This CDR3 has 17 residues. The CDR3 loop reads CASSLTEGQESTDTQYF. CDR3 coding DNA: TGTGCCAGCAGTTTAACCGAAGGACAGGAGAGCACAGATACGCAGTATTTT. Complete variable domain (other parts from reference TRBV28 and TRBJ2-3): DVKVTQSSRYLVKRTGEKVFLECVQDMDHENMFWYRQDPGLGLRLIYFSYDVKMKEKGDIPEGYSVSREKKERFSLILESASTNQTSMYLCASSLTEGQESTDTQYFGPGTRLTVL.

The chain joins TRBV14 to TRBJ2-7; a possible D gene is TRBD2 (5 bases). CDR3 length: 15 amino acids. V gave up 3 bases and J gave up 5 bases, with 17 bases separating them. Germline assignment: CDR1 SGHDN and CDR2 FVKESK. The CDR3 bases are TGTGCCAGCAGCCAGGTGGGAACCCGAGGGAACGAGCAGTACTTC. It translates to CASSQVGTRGNEQYF.